Below, one T cell receptor (beta chain) is given with its context. The data are from a study of T cells in Graves' hyperthyroidism and ophthalmopathy. Graves' hyperthyroidism is called stable when ophthalmopathy does not progress within 18 months. Amplification of TCR beta CDR3 regions was performed using RNA transcripts as template. TCR CDR3 regions were first amplified by RT-PCR with HTBI primers. TCRdb passed the multiplex PCR reads through MiXCR, listing each CDR3 protein once. The table shows 300,000 to 450,000 distinct CDR3 sequences, with approximately 15% occurring only once. The CDR3 has 9 amino acids. Per germline, CDR1 SQVTM and CDR2 ANQGSEA. The V end lost 7 bases, the J end lost 7 bases, and 7 bases lay between the germline ends.

The sequenced sample was blood. This clonotype originated in a woman in her sixties or seventies with Graves' hyperthyroidism. This chain joins TRBV29-1 and TRBJ1-2; D is ambiguous. CDR3 sequence (DNA): TGCAGCGCCCCAGGTGGCTACACCTTC. Amino acid sequence: CSAPGGYTF.